This TCR beta chain was captured in a study of blood T cell repertoires in COVID-19. About the research overall: Acute and convalescent COVID-19 specimens originated in the United States, Italy and Spain.

In the original analysis: Estimates of nucleated cell counts were drawn from the amplification of reference gene primers. Some clones are missing from TCRdb's copy, which holds only in-frame ones; the method was immunoSEQ multiplex PCR. V, J and clone size are taken as reported in that table, and D and trimming were inferred from the DNA itself. The repertoire holds fewer than 350,000 clones, 80% to 85% seen once, with about 2.9% in the top ten. Specimen: peripheral blood. This receptor was taken from a woman aged 55-75 years with active or convalescent COVID-19.

The CDR3 sequence: CASSSLDGGGLGGYTF. The CDR3, as DNA: TGTGCCAGCAGCTCCTTAGACGGAGGTGGGCTGGGCGGCTACACCTTC. The chain couples TRBV7-9 to TRBJ1-2, with no clear D. V lost 4 bases, J lost 8 bases, and 23 bases lay in between. The length of the CDR3 is 16 residues. Germline CDR1 reads SEHNR; CDR2 reads FQNEAQ (reference sequence). Complete variable domain (other parts from reference TRBV7-9 and TRBJ1-2): DTGVSQNPRHKITKRGQNVTFRCDPISEHNRLYWYRQTLGQGPEFLTYFQNEAQLEKSRLLSDRFSAERPKGSFSTLEIQRTEQGDSAMYLCASSSLDGGGLGGYTFGSGTRLTVV.